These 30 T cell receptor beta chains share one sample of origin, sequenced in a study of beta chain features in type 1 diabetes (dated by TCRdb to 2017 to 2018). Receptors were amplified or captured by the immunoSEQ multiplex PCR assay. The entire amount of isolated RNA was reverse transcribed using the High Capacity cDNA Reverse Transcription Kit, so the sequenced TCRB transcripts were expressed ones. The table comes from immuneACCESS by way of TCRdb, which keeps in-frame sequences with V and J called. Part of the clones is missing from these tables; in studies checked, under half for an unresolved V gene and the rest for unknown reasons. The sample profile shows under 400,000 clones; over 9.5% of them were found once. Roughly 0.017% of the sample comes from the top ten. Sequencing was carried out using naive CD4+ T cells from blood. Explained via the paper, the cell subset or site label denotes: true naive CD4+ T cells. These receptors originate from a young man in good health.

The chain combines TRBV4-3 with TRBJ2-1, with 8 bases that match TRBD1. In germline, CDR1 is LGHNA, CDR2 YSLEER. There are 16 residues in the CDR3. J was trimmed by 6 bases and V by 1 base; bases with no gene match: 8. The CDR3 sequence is CASSQGPGTGFNEQFF. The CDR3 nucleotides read TGCGCCAGCAGCCAAGGTCCCGGGACAGGATTCAATGAGCAGTTCTTC.

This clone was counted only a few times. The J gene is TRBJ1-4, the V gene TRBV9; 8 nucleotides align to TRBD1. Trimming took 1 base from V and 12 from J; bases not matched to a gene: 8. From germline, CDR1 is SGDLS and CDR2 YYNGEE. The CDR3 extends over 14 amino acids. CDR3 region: CASSVNNRGRELFF. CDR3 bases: TGTGCCAGCAGCGTAAACAACAGGGGGAGGGAACTGTTTTTT.

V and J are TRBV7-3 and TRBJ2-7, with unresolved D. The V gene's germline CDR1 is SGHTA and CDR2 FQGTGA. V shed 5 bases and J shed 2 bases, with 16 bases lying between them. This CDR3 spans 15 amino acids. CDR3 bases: TGTGCCAGCAGCCCCCTGATCCAGGCTACCTACGAGCAGTACTTC. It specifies CASSPLIQATYEQYF. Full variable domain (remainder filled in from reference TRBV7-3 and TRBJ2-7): GAGVSQTPSNKVTEKGKYVELRCDPISGHTALYWYRQSLGQGPEFLIYFQGTGAADDSGLPNDRFFAVRPEGSVSTLKIQRTERGDSAVYLCASSPLIQATYEQYFGPGTRLTVT.

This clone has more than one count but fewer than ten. CDR3 in amino acids: CASRAGQNSYEQYF. CDR3 in DNA: TGTGCCAGTAGGGCGGGACAGAATTCCTACGAGCAGTACTTC. The chain uses TRBV19 and TRBJ2-7, with TRBD1 as a possible D gene (7 bases). V was clipped by 6 bases and J by 1 base, with 13 bases between them. Per the germline V gene, CDR1 is LNHDA and CDR2 is SQIVND (reference sequence). The CDR3 runs to 14 residues.

The CDR3 coding sequence is TGTGCCAGCAGCGTAGGGCCGGGACAGGGGGTCGAAGAGCAGTTCTTC. This codes for CASSVGPGQGVEEQFF. This rearrangement joins TRBV9 to TRBJ2-1; TRBD1 aligns across 11 bases. The V segment lost 0 bases and the J segment 10 bases; nucleotides outside the gene matches: 9. The CDR3 is made up of 16 amino acids. Germline CDR1 SGDLS, CDR2 YYNGEE.

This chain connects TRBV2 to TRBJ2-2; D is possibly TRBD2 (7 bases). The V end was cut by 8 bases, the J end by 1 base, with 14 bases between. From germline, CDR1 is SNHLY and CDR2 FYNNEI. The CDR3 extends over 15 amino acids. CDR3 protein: CASVRGALNTGELFF. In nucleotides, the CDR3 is TGTGCCAGCGTTCGGGGGGCCCTGAACACCGGGGAGCTGTTTTTT.

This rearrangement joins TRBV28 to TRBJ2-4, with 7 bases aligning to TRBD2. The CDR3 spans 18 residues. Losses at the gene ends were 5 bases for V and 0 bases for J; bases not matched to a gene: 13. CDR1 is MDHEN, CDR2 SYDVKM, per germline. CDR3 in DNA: TGTGCCAGCAGTGGGCGGGGGATTGGATCTTTAGCCAAAAACATTCAGTACTTC. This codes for CASSGRGIGSLAKNIQYF.

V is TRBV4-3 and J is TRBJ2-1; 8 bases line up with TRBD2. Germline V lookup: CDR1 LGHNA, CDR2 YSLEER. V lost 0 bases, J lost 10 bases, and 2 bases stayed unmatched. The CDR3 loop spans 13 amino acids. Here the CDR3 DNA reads TGCGCCAGCAGCCAAGAGGGACTAGTAGAGCAGTTCTTC. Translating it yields CASSQEGLVEQFF.

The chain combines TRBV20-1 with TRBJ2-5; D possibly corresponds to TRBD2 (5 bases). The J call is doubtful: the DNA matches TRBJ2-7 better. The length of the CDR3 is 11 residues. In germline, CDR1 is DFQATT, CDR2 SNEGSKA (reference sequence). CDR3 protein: CSAPGVYEQYF. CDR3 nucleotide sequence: TGCAGTGCTCCCGGGGTCTACGAGCAGTACTTC.

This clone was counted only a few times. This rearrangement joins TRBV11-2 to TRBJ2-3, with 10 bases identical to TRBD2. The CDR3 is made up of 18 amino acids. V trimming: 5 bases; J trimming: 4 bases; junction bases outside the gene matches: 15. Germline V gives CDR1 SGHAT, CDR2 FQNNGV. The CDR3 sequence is CASSLISSSGRMADTQYF. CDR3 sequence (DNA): TGTGCCAGCAGCCTGATATCGTCTAGCGGGAGAATGGCAGATACGCAGTATTTT.

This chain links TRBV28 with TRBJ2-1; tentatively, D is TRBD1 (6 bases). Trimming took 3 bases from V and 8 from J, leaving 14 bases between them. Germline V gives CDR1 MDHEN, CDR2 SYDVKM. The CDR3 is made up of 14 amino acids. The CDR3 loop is CASSFSRGIDEQFF. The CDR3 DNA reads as TGTGCCAGCAGTTTCTCGAGGGGGATCGATGAGCAGTTCTTC.

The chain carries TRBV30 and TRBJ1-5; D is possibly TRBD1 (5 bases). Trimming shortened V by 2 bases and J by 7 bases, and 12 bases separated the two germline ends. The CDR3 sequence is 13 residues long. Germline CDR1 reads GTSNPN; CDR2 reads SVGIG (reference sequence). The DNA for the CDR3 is TGTGCCTGGAGTTGGGGGGAGGGCCAGCCCCAGCATTTT. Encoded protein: CAWSWGEGQPQHF. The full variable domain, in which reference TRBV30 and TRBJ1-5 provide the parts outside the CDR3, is SQTIHQWPATLVQPVGSPLSLECTVEGTSNPNLYWYRQAAGRGLQLLFYSVGIGQISSEVPQNLSASRPQDRQFILSSKKLLLSDSGFYLCAWSWGEGQPQHFGDGTRLSIL.

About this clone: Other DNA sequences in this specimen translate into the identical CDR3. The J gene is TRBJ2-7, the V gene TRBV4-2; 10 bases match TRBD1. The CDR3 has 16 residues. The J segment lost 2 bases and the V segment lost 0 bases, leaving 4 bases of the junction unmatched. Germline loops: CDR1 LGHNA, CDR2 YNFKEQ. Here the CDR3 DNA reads TGTGCCAGCAGCCAAGACCGCGGGACAGGGGCCTACGAGCAGTACTTC. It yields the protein CASSQDRGTGAYEQYF.

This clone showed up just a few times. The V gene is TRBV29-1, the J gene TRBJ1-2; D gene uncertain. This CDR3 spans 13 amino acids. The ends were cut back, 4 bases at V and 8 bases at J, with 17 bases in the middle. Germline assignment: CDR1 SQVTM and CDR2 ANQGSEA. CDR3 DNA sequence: TGCAGCGTTGTTCAGGCTTCCAGCGGGGGCTACACCTTC. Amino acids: CSVVQASSGGYTF.

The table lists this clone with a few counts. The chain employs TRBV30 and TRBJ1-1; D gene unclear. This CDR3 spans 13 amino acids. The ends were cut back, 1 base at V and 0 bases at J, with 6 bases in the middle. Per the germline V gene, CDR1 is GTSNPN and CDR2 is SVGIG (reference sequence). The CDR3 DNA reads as TGTGCCTGGAGTGCTTCCCTGAACACTGAAGCTTTCTTT. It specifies CAWSASLNTEAFF.

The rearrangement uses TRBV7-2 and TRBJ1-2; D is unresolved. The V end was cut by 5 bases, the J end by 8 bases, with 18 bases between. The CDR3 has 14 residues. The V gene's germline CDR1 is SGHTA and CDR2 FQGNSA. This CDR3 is CASSGVGRQGGYTF. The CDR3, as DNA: TGTGCCAGCAGCGGCGTGGGCAGGCAAGGAGGCTACACCTTC.

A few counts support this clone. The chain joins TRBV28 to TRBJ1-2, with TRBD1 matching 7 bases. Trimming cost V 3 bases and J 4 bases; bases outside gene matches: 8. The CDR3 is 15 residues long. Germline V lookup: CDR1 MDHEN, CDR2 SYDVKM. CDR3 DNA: TGTGCCAGCAGTTTTTCAGGGGGGCACGTCTATGGCTACACCTTC. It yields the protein CASSFSGGHVYGYTF.

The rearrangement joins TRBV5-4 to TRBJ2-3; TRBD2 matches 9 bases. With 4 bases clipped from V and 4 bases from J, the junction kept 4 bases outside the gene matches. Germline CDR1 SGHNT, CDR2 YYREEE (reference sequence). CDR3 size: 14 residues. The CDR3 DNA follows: TGTGCCAGCAGCCGTAGCGGGAGTGCAGATACGCAGTATTTT. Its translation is CASSRSGSADTQYF.

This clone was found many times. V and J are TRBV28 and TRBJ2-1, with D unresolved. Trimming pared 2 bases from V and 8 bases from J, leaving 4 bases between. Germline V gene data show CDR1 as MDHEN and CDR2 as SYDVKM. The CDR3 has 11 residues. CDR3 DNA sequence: TGTGCCAGCAGTTTAAGCGATGAGCAGTTCTTC. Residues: CASSLSDEQFF.

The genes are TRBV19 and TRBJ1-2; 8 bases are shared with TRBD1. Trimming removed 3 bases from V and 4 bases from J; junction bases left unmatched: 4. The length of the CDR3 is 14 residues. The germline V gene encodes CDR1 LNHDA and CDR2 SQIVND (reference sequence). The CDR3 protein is CASSIGTGFYGYTF. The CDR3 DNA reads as TGTGCCAGTAGTATCGGGACAGGTTTCTATGGCTACACCTTC.

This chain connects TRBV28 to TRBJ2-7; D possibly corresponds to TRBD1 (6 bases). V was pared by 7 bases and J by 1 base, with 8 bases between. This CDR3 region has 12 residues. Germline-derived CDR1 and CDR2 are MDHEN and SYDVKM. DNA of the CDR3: TGTGCCAGCAATACAGGGTCCTACGAGCAGTACTTC. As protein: CASNTGSYEQYF.

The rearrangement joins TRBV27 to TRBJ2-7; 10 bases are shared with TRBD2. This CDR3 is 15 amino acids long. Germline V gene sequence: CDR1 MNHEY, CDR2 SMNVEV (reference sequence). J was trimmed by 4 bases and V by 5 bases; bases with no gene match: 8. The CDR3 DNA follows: TGTGCCAGCAGTGCCCCACTAGCGGGAATATACGAGCAGTACTTC. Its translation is CASSAPLAGIYEQYF.

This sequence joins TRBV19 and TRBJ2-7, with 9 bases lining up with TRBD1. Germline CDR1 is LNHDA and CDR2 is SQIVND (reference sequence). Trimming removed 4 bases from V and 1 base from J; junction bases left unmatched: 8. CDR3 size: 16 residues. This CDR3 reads CASSNPGQGSSYEQYF. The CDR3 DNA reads TGTGCCAGTAGTAACCCGGGACAGGGAAGTTCCTACGAGCAGTACTTC.

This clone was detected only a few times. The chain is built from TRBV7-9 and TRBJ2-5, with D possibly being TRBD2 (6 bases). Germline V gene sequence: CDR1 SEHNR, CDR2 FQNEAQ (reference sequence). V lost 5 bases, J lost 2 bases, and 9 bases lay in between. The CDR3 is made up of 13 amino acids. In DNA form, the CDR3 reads TGTGCCAGCAGCCGGGACTCACAAGAGACCCAGTACTTC. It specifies CASSRDSQETQYF.

CDR3 bases: TGTGCCAGCTGCCTAGAGCGGGGGGGGGAGCAGTTCTTC. Its translation: CASCLERGGEQFF. The V and J genes are TRBV6-5 and TRBJ2-1; 10 bases fit TRBD2. Germline V gives CDR1 MNHEY, CDR2 SVGAGI. J was trimmed by 10 bases and V by 8 bases; bases with no gene match: 8. The CDR3 extends over 13 amino acids.

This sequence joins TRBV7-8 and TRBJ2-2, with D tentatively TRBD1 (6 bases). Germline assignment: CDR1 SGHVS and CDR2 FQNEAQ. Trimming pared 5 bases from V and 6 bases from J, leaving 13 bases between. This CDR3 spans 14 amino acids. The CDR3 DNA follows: TGTGCCAGCAGCATTCAGGGGCTCGCCGGGGAGCTGTTTTTT. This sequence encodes CASSIQGLAGELFF.

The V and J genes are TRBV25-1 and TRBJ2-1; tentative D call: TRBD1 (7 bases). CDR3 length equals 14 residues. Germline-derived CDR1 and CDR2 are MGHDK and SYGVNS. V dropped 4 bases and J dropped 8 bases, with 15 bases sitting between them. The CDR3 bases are TGTGCCAGCAGTGTGGGCCAGGGGGGCGATGAGCAGTTCTTC. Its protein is CASSVGQGGDEQFF.

The CDR3 reads CASSLPPGGTDTQYF. In nucleotides, the CDR3 is TGCGCCAGCAGCTTGCCGCCAGGGGGGACAGATACGCAGTATTTT. The rearrangement uses TRBV5-1 and TRBJ2-3, with a weak D call TRBD1 (7 bases). CDR1 is SGHRS, CDR2 YFSETQ, per germline. V was cut by 1 base and J by 3 bases, with 12 bases left in between. CDR3 length equals 15 residues.

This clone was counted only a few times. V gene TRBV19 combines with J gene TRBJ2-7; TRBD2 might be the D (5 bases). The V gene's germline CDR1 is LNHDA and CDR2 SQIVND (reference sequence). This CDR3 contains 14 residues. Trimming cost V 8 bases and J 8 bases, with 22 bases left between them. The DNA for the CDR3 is TGTGCCAGTTCGAACCCCCGGAGGCGAGGACAGCAGTACTTC. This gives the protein CASSNPRRRGQQYF. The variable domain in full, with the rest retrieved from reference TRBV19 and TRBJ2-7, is DGGITQSPKYLFRKEGQNVTLSCEQNLNHDAMYWYRQDPGQGLRLIYYSQIVNDFQKGDIAEGYSVSREKKESFPLTVTSAQKNPTAFYLCASSNPRRRGQQYFGPGTRLTVT.

The CDR3 is CASSSGQVYNEQFF. CDR3 nucleotides: TGTGCCAGCAGCTCGGGACAGGTCTACAATGAGCAGTTCTTC. The rearrangement uses TRBV28 and TRBJ2-1; 8 bases fit TRBD1. Germline CDR1 MDHEN, CDR2 SYDVKM. The length of the CDR3 is 14 residues. The ends lost 6 bases at V and 3 bases at J; junction bases unmatched: 4.